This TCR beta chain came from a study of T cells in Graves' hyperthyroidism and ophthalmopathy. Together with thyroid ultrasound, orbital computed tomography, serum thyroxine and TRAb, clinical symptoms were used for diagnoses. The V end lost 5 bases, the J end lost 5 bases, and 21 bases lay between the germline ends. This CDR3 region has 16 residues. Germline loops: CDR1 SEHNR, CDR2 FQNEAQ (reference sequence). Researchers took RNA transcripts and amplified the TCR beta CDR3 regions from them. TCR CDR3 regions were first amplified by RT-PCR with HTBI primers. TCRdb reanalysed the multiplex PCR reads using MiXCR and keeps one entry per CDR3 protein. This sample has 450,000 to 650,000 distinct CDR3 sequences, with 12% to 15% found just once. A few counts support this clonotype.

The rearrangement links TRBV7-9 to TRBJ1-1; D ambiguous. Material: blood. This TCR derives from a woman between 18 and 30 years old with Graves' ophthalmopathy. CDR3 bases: TGTGCCAGCAGCCCCCCGGCGGGGAGGGAGGTGACTGAAGCTTTCTTT. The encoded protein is CASSPPAGREVTEAFF.